The next 2 T cell receptor beta chains were all read from a single sample in a study of blood T cell repertoires in COVID-19. Sequenced by immunoSEQ multiplex PCR; TCRdb stores in-frame clones only, minus some. The sample has tens of thousands of clones; around 86% are singletons. Specimen: peripheral blood. Source of these receptors: a man of 80 years or more with active or convalescent COVID-19.

The chain uses TRBV9 and TRBJ1-5; 7 bases line up with TRBD1. This CDR3 has 15 amino acids. Germline CDR1 and CDR2: SGDLS and YYNGEE. The V segment lost 0 bases and the J segment 4 bases; nucleotides outside the gene matches: 4. The CDR3 reads CASSVGQGLNQPQHF. CDR3 nucleotide sequence: TGTGCCAGCAGCGTAGGACAGGGCCTTAATCAGCCCCAGCATTTT.

This chain connects TRBV29-1 to TRBJ1-1; the match to TRBD1 covers 7 bases. V lost 7 bases, J lost 6 bases, and 5 bases stayed unmatched. Germline CDR1 SQVTM, CDR2 ANQGSEA. CDR3 length: 11 amino acids. Here the CDR3 DNA reads TGCAGCGGAGTACAGGGGCCTGAAGCTTTCTTT. Its protein product is CSGVQGPEAFF.